Listed below are T cell receptor beta chains from one sample, sequenced in a study of neurological immune-mediated disorders. Each CDR3 protein gets one entry after TCRdb re-called the 5' RACE reads with MiXCR. The data hold 65,000 to 90,000 distinct CDR3 sequences, with 5% to 6% observed a single time. Sequenced sample: PBMCs. These TCRs come from a woman aged 25 to 39 with multiple sclerosis. Each CDR3 is given with its conserved first and last residue. Fields, in order: J gene, D gene, V gene, clone size, CDR3 protein, CDR3 DNA. D genes are given only for firm matches. A row's size may be missing; if present it is once, few, many or a size class.

>TRBJ2-5|TRBD2|TRBV3-1|many
CASSQLGGKETQYF
TGTGCCAGCAGCCAACTCGGGGGGAAAGAGACCCAGTACTTC
>TRBJ2-4|NA|TRBV20-1|many
CSARVAGKVIQYF
TGCAGTGCTAGAGTGGCAGGGAAGGTCATTCAGTACTTC
>TRBJ1-1|NA|TRBV20-1|many
CSARWAKPEAFF
TGCAGTGCTCGTTGGGCAAAACCTGAAGCTTTCTTT
>TRBJ2-3|NA|TRBV15|NA
CATSRDRASTDTQYF
TGTGCCACCAGCAGAGACAGGGCTAGCACAGATACGCAGTACTTT
>TRBJ2-7|NA|TRBV4-1|many
CASSQGLGYEQYF
TGCGCCAGCAGCCAAGGACTAGGCTACGAGCAGTACTTC
>TRBJ1-5|NA|TRBV28|NA
CAYGEGVWSNQPQHF
TGTGCCTATGGGGAGGGAGTTTGGAGCAATCAGCCCCAGCATTTT
>TRBJ2-7|NA|TRBV20-1|NA
CSGRRTASYEQYF
TGCAGTGGCAGAAGGACGGCCTCCTACGAGCAGTACTTC
>TRBJ2-3|NA|TRBV7-2|many
CASSVSGSTDTQYF
TGTGCCAGCAGCGTTAGCGGTAGCACAGATACGCAGTATTTT
>TRBJ1-4|NA|TRBV5-1|many
CASSGAGASTTNEKLFF
TGCGCCAGCAGCGGAGCCGGGGCGTCTACAACTAATGAAAAACTGTTTTTT
>TRBJ1-1|TRBD1|TRBV5-1|NA
CASSSSGTGATEAFF
TGCGCCAGCAGCTCCAGTGGGACAGGGGCCACTGAAGCTTTCTTT
>TRBJ1-1|NA|TRBV20-1|few
CSARARIGDTEAFF
TGCAGTGCTAGAGCCAGAATAGGAGACACTGAAGCTTTCTTT
>TRBJ1-3|NA|TRBV20-1|few
CSARDGRTLFGNTIYF
TGCAGTGCTAGAGATGGCAGGACACTTTTTGGAAACACCATATATTTT
>TRBJ2-5|NA|TRBV7-9|few
CASSLITPRETQYF
TGTGCCAGCAGCTTAATTACCCCTAGGGAGACCCAGTACTTC
>TRBJ1-1|NA|TRBV3-1|many
CASSHPGHTEAFF
TGTGCCAGCAGCCACCCTGGGCACACTGAAGCTTTCTTT
>TRBJ1-4|TRBD1|TRBV25-1|NA
CASSPLGQGNEKLFF
TGTGCCAGCAGCCCCCTAGGACAGGGGAATGAAAAACTGTTTTTT
>TRBJ2-5|NA|TRBV28|few
CASQRRETQYF
TGTGCCAGCCAGCGTAGAGAGACCCAGTACTTC
>TRBJ1-2|TRBD1|TRBV5-1|many
CASSQGTAYGYTF
TGCGCCAGCAGCCAAGGGACAGCGTATGGCTACACCTTC